What follows describes a single T cell receptor (beta chain). Its target is unknown. The data were taken from a study of shared clonotypes between healthy human individuals. Study-wide results and limits: Naive subsets, compared against memory subsets, generally had larger estimated richness values.

Germline V lookup: CDR1 SGDLS, CDR2 YYNGEE. V dropped 4 bases and J dropped 2 bases, with 13 bases sitting between them. The CDR3 runs 14 residues. Assay execution took place at the deep level. On sorted subsets, replicate PCRs used approximately 200 ng DNA, or 31,000 or so T cell genomes. This table comes from immunoSEQ multiplex PCR, and its TCRdb copy is limited to in-frame clones, with some not included. Of over a million clones listed, 95% to 99% are singletons. Healthy HIV-negative adults without recent acute infections or vaccinations served as donors. The clonotype originates from a man aged 25-45 years in good health. Sample: naive CD4+ T cells sorted from blood. Subset specified: CD45RA+ positively selected. J is TRBJ2-7 and V is TRBV9, with a tentative D call TRBD1 (5 bases). CDR3 bases: TGTGCCAGCAGCAAAGGGGCGGCTCCCTACGAGCAGTACTTC. Its protein product is CASSKGAAPYEQYF.